This paragraph covers one TCR beta chain sequence. The method was immunoSEQ multiplex PCR; TCRdb's version includes in-frame clones alone and lacks a portion of them. Of tens of thousands of clones listed, more than 90% are singletons. This entry comes from a study of T cell changes during pregnancy in multiple sclerosis. Germline-derived CDR1 and CDR2 are SGHRS and YFSETQ. CDR3 length equals 16 residues. V lost 0 bases, J lost 5 bases, and 9 bases stayed unmatched. This sequence joins TRBV5-1 and TRBJ1-1, with 8 bases aligning to TRBD1. This receptor was obtained from a female donor in good health, enrolled as a control in a pregnancy study. This specimen consisted of peripheral blood, obtained in the third trimester of pregnancy. This CDR3 is CASSLGGTGWGTEAFF. CDR3 nucleotide sequence: TGCGCCAGCAGCTTGGGGGGGACAGGTTGGGGAACTGAAGCTTTCTTT.